The clone carrying this TCR beta chain was seen repeatedly, ten times or more. The data were taken from a study of T cells in Graves' hyperthyroidism and ophthalmopathy. About the research overall: Initial diagnosis, before any treatment, was when peripheral blood was collected.

There were TCR beta CDR3 regions amplified from RNA transcripts. Initially, a first-round RT-PCR of the TCR CDR3 employed the HTBI primer set. A single record per CDR3 protein comes from TCRdb applying MiXCR to the multiplex PCR reads. Of about 340,000 distinct CDR3 sequences detected, about 20% appear once; the ten largest clones hold less than 65%. With 6 bases removed from V and 1 base from J, the gap between germline ends came to 17 bases. Germline CDR1 MDHEN, CDR2 SYDVKM. The CDR3 has 16 amino acids. The clonotype originates from a woman between 50 and 59 years old with Graves' hyperthyroidism. The sequenced sample consisted of blood. V gene TRBV28 combines with J gene TRBJ2-3, with a possible D match to TRBD2 (5 bases). This CDR3 reads CASSQNMAEGTDTQYF. The CDR3 bases are TGTGCCAGCAGCCAAAACATGGCGGAGGGCACAGATACGCAGTATTTT. The full variable domain, in which reference TRBV28 and TRBJ2-3 provide the parts outside the CDR3, is DVKVTQSSRYLVKRTGEKVFLECVQDMDHENMFWYRQDPGLGLRLIYFSYDVKMKEKGDIPEGYSVSREKKERFSLILESASTNQTSMYLCASSQNMAEGTDTQYFGPGTRLTVL.